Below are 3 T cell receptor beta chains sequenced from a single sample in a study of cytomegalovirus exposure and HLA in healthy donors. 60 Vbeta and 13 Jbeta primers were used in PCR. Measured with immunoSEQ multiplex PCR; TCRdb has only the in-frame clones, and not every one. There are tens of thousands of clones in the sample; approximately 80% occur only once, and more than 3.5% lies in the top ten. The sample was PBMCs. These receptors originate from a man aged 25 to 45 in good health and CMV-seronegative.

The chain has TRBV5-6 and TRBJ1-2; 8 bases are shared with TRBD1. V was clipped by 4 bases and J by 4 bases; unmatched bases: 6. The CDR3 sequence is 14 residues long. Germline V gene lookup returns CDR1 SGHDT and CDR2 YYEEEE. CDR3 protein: CASSPGQGGYGYTF. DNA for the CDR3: TGTGCCAGCAGCCCCGGACAGGGAGGCTATGGCTACACCTTC. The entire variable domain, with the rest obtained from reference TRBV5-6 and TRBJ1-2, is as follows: DAGVTQSPTHLIKTRGQQVTLRCSPKSGHDTVSWYQQALGQGPQFIFQYYEEEERQRGNFPDRFSGHQFPNYSSELNVNALLLGDSALYLCASSPGQGGYGYTFGSGTRLTVV.

The CDR3 coding sequence is TGTGCCAGTAGTATAGGGGTCGAGGGCCATGAGCAGTTCTTC. It is translated as CASSIGVEGHEQFF. The chain couples TRBV19 to TRBJ2-1, with D possibly being TRBD2 (5 bases). The V gene's germline CDR1 is LNHDA and CDR2 SQIVND (reference sequence). Trimming stripped 1 base from V and 8 bases from J, with 12 bases between. There are 14 residues in the CDR3.

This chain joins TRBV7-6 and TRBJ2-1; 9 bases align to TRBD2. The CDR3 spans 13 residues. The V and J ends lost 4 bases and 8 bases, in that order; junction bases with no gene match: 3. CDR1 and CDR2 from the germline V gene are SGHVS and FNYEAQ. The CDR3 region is CASSSQRGDEQFF. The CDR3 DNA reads TGTGCCAGCAGCTCCCAGCGGGGGGATGAGCAGTTCTTC.